The T cell receptor (beta chain) under discussion was sequenced for a study of blood T cell repertoires in COVID-19. Study-level information: The United States, Italy and Spain supplied acute and convalescent COVID-19 samples. PBMCs, B-cell-depleted T cells, or T cells provided the cDNA or gDNA that made up the material.

V lost 4 bases to trimming and J lost 5 bases, with 16 bases between them. CDR3 length: 15 amino acids. Germline-derived CDR1 and CDR2 are KGHDR and SFDVKD. Authors' processing steps: It was from reference gene primer amplification that nucleated cell counts were estimated. Clones were read by immunoSEQ multiplex PCR, and TCRdb kept only the in-frame ones, dropping some. That table gives V, J and clone size, and the DNA gave D and trimming. The sample consists of 80,000 or so clones, roughly 85% of them appearing once. During active infection, Seattle patients enrolled and were then monitored through disease.

Source material: peripheral blood. J is TRBJ2-5 and V is TRBV24-1, with D perhaps TRBD2 (6 bases). The receptor's source is a man aged 60-69 years with COVID-19, enrolled during active disease. CDR3 amino acids: CATSDPGGADETQYF. In DNA, the CDR3 is TGTGCCACCAGTGACCCCGGAGGGGCTGATGAGACCCAGTACTTC.